A single sample gave rise to the 31 T cell receptor beta chains below, sequenced in a study of blood T cell repertoires in COVID-19. Method: immunoSEQ multiplex PCR; TCRdb's copy keeps in-frame clones and lacks some. The table records about 190,000 clones, over 80% of them present only once. The sequenced sample consisted of peripheral blood. The receptors here all came from a woman aged 25-40 years with acute or convalescent COVID-19.

With regard to this clone: Within the sample, other DNA sequences also encode this same CDR3. The V and J genes are TRBV9 and TRBJ2-1; 7 bases map to TRBD2. V was clipped by 0 bases and J by 0 bases; unmatched bases: 0. Germline V CDR1 and CDR2: SGDLS, YYNGEE. The CDR3 covers 15 residues. The chain's CDR3 is CASSVGGGSYNEQFF. The CDR3 DNA reads as TGTGCCAGCAGCGTAGGCGGGGGCTCCTACAATGAGCAGTTCTTC.

This clone was seen just once. V usage is TRBV6-4 and J usage is TRBJ2-1; the match to TRBD2 covers 10 bases. The length of the CDR3 is 15 residues. Losses at the gene ends were 5 bases for V and 5 bases for J; bases not matched to a gene: 6. Germline CDR1 reads MRHNA; CDR2 reads SNTAGT. The CDR3 spells CASSPSGGENNEQFF. The CDR3 bases are TGTGCCAGCAGTCCTAGCGGGGGAGAGAACAATGAGCAGTTCTTC.

The V call is TRBV6-5, the J call TRBJ1-2; D may be TRBD1 (6 bases). The CDR3 is 14 residues long. V dropped 8 bases and J dropped 4 bases, with 17 bases sitting between them. Germline CDR1 MNHEY, CDR2 SVGAGI. DNA of the CDR3: TGTGCCAGCGCCGGGAGGGGGTTTATCTATGGCTACACCTTC. As protein: CASAGRGFIYGYTF.

This chain uses TRBV11-1 with TRBJ2-5, with a weak D call TRBD2 (5 bases). The CDR3 is made up of 11 amino acids. The V gene lost 4 bases and the J gene lost 7 bases, with 7 bases spanning the gap. CDR1 and CDR2 from the germline V gene are SGHAT and FQDESV (reference sequence). The CDR3 DNA sequence: TGTGCCAGCAGCTACCGGGGGACCCAGTACTTC. As protein: CASSYRGTQYF.

This chain joins TRBV6-5 and TRBJ1-6; 7 bases are shared with TRBD1. Germline loops: CDR1 MNHEY, CDR2 SVGAGI. CDR3 length: 16 amino acids. The trim removed 4 bases at V and 4 bases at J, leaving 7 bases unmatched. CDR3 DNA: TGTGCCAGCAGTTCCTGGACAGGAGAGTATAATTCACCCCTCCACTTT. This codes for CASSSWTGEYNSPLHF.

The DNA of the CDR3 is TGTGCCAGCAGCCCCGGTGGCGGGGGCCAAGAGACCCAGTACTTC. This encodes CASSPGGGGQETQYF. V usage is TRBV11-2 and J usage is TRBJ2-5; 7 nucleotides align to TRBD2. Germline-derived CDR1 and CDR2 are SGHAT and FQNNGV. This CDR3 comprises 15 residues. The trim removed 5 bases at V and 1 base at J, leaving 7 bases unmatched.

V and J are TRBV7-7 and TRBJ2-1; possible D gene TRBD2, 6 bases. Germline CDR1 and CDR2: SSHAT and FNYEAQ (reference sequence). Trimming stripped 3 bases from V and 5 bases from J, with 11 bases between. The CDR3 extends over 14 amino acids. This CDR3 reads CASSFGGGDNEQFF. The CDR3 nucleotides are TGTGCCAGCAGCTTCGGGGGTGGGGACAATGAGCAGTTCTTC.

The CDR3 spells CASSPWDTRGSPLHF. CDR3 nucleotides: TGTGCCAGCAGTCCCTGGGACACAAGGGGTTCACCCCTCCACTTT. The V call is TRBV27, the J call TRBJ1-6; D perhaps matches TRBD1 (6 bases). The CDR3 consists of 15 residues. The germline gives CDR1 MNHEY, CDR2 SMNVEV (reference sequence). V dropped 5 bases and J dropped 9 bases, with 17 bases sitting between them.

The genes are TRBV6-2 or TRBV6-3 and TRBJ1-1, with TRBD1 identical over 7 bases. CDR3 size: 14 residues. The V and J ends lost 6 bases and 4 bases, in that order; junction bases with no gene match: 8. Germline loops: CDR1 MNHEY, CDR2 SVGEGT. CDR3 in amino acids: CASSPGGGITEAFF. The DNA of the CDR3 is TGTGCCAGCAGCCCCGGAGGGGGCATCACTGAAGCTTTCTTT.

V and J are TRBV20-1 and TRBJ2-2; maybe TRBD1 (6 bases). Per the germline V gene, CDR1 is DFQATT and CDR2 is SNEGSKA (reference sequence). Trimming removed 3 bases at V and 6 bases at J, with 14 bases between. The CDR3 has 14 amino acids. DNA of the CDR3: TGCAGTGCTAGTAGGGGGAGTTGGGCCGGGGAGCTGTTTTTT. Translated: CSASRGSWAGELFF.

V is TRBV29-1 and J is TRBJ2-7; 8 bases fit TRBD2. The ends lost 6 bases at V and 1 base at J; junction bases unmatched: 8. The germline V gene encodes CDR1 SQVTM and CDR2 ANQGSEA. The CDR3 length is 14 residues. The CDR3: CSVGYLAGSYEQYF. DNA for the CDR3: TGCAGCGTCGGTTACTTAGCGGGATCCTACGAGCAGTACTTC.

The chain uses TRBV25-1 and TRBJ1-1; 12 bases match TRBD1. The CDR3 is 15 residues long. The germline V gene encodes CDR1 MGHDK and CDR2 SYGVNS. The V segment lost 7 bases and the J segment 7 bases; nucleotides outside the gene matches: 10. CDR3 bases: TGTGCCAGCACCCCGGGGACAGGGGGCCGTGGTGAAGCTTTCTTT. Amino acids: CASTPGTGGRGEAFF.

The gene calls are TRBV11-2 and TRBJ1-1; possibly TRBD1 for D (6 bases). CDR1 SGHAT and CDR2 FQNNGV come from the germline V gene. This CDR3 is 16 amino acids long. Trimming stripped 3 bases from V and 5 bases from J, with 19 bases between. The CDR3 loop reads CASSLELGQRRTEAFF. The CDR3 DNA reads TGTGCCAGCAGCTTGGAGCTCGGACAGAGGCGGACTGAAGCTTTCTTT.

The CDR3 DNA follows: TGCGCCAGCAGCTTGGAAGGTCCAGGAGGGAACACTGAAGCTTTCTTT. It translates to CASSLEGPGGNTEAFF. The rearrangement joins TRBV5-1 to TRBJ1-1; the D is unclear. CDR1 and CDR2 (germline): SGHRS, YFSETQ. Trimming pared 0 bases from V and 1 base from J, leaving 13 bases between. This CDR3 has 16 amino acids.

The J gene is TRBJ2-2, the V gene TRBV24-1, with D maybe TRBD2 (5 bases). Trimming took 3 bases from V and 3 from J, leaving 10 bases between them. The germline V gene has CDR1 KGHDR and CDR2 SFDVKD. This CDR3 is 15 amino acids long. The CDR3 loop is CATSDALDYTGELFF. The CDR3, as DNA: TGTGCCACCAGTGATGCCCTGGACTACACCGGGGAGCTGTTTTTT.

The chain is built from TRBV27 and TRBJ2-3; D might be TRBD2 (6 bases). This CDR3 contains 15 residues. CDR1 is MNHEY, CDR2 SMNVEV, per germline (reference sequence). V gave up 2 bases and J gave up 1 base, with 10 bases separating them. CDR3 protein: CASSLGGSGTDTQYF. The CDR3 coding sequence is TGTGCCAGCAGTTTAGGGGGGTCTGGCACAGATACGCAGTATTTT.

The V call is TRBV3-1 (or the pseudogene TRBV3-2), the J call TRBJ2-1; the D gene is possibly TRBD1 (5 bases). CDR1 LGHDT and CDR2 YNNKEL come from the germline V gene (reference sequence). The CDR3 loop spans 11 amino acids. The V end was cut by 2 bases, the J end by 13 bases, with 9 bases between. The CDR3 here is CASSQSRAQFF. CDR3 coding DNA: TGTGCCAGCAGCCAAAGCAGGGCCCAGTTCTTC.

The chain couples TRBV12-3 or TRBV12-4 to TRBJ1-6; tentative D call: TRBD1 (6 bases). V was shortened by 10 bases and J by 6 bases, with 10 bases between the two germline ends. This CDR3 spans 12 amino acids. CDR3 protein: CAIRGLNSPLHF. The CDR3, as DNA: TGTGCCATCAGGGGACTTAATTCACCCCTCCACTTT.

CDR3 in amino acids: CASSPRRGPTYEQYF. The CDR3 coding sequence is TGCGCCAGCAGCCCCCGGCGGGGGCCGACCTACGAGCAGTACTTC. The chain carries TRBV4-1 and TRBJ2-7; the D gene is possibly TRBD2 (7 bases). The CDR3 length is 15 residues. The V and J ends lost 4 bases and 2 bases respectively, with 15 bases between them. Germline CDR1 reads MGHRA; CDR2 reads YSYEKL.

This clone has ten or more counts. The chain carries TRBV19 and TRBJ2-7; 7 nucleotides match TRBD2. Per the germline V gene, CDR1 is LNHDA and CDR2 is SQIVND (reference sequence). This CDR3 is built from 12 residues. The J segment lost 4 bases and the V segment lost 8 bases, leaving 5 bases of the junction unmatched. The CDR3 nucleotides read TGTGCCAGTGGCGAGGGAGGGTACGAGCAGTACTTC. Translated, it gives CASGEGGYEQYF. Drawing the rest from reference TRBV19 and TRBJ2-7, the complete variable domain is DGGITQSPKYLFRKEGQNVTLSCEQNLNHDAMYWYRQDPGQGLRLIYYSQIVNDFQKGDIAEGYSVSREKKESFPLTVTSAQKNPTAFYLCASGEGGYEQYFGPGTRLTVT.

The V and J genes are TRBV27 and TRBJ2-3; D remains ambiguous. The germline gives CDR1 MNHEY, CDR2 SMNVEV (reference sequence). This CDR3 region has 13 residues. The V gene lost 6 bases and the J gene lost 6 bases, with 13 bases spanning the gap. In nucleotides, the CDR3 is TGTGCCAGCAGCACCCTTTTAGATGATACGCAGTATTTT. As protein: CASSTLLDDTQYF.

This chain joins TRBV6-5 and TRBJ2-7, with 8 nucleotides matching TRBD2. Per the germline V gene, CDR1 is MNHEY and CDR2 is SVGAGI. J gave up 5 bases and V 5 bases, and 11 bases lay outside the gene matches. The CDR3 spans 15 residues. CDR3 sequence: CASSKNSGNIDEQYF. The CDR3 DNA follows: TGTGCCAGCAGTAAAAATAGCGGGAACATCGACGAGCAGTACTTC.

The rearrangement joins TRBV5-1 to TRBJ1-1; the match to TRBD1 covers 8 bases. The CDR3 runs 15 residues. V lost 2 bases, J lost 5 bases, and 8 bases stayed unmatched. In germline, CDR1 is SGHRS, CDR2 YFSETQ. CDR3 nucleotide sequence: TGCGCCAGCAGCTTCCTACAGGGGGGAACGACTGAAGCTTTCTTT. Its protein product is CASSFLQGGTTEAFF.

The V call is TRBV25-1, the J call TRBJ2-2, with D tentatively TRBD2 (5 bases). V was cut by 4 bases and J by 5 bases, with 8 bases left in between. The CDR3 runs to 13 residues. Per the germline V gene, CDR1 is MGHDK and CDR2 is SYGVNS. CDR3 coding DNA: TGTGCCAGCAGTGCCAGCGGTACCGGGGAGCTGTTTTTT. As protein: CASSASGTGELFF. The whole variable domain, remainder taken from reference TRBV25-1 and TRBJ2-2, is EADIYQTPRYLVIGTGKKITLECSQTMGHDKMYWYQQDPGMELHLIHYSYGVNSTEKGDLSSESTVSRIRTEHFPLTLESARPSHTSQYLCASSASGTGELFFGEGSRLTVL.

This sequence joins TRBV3-1 (or the pseudogene TRBV3-2) and TRBJ1-2; D unresolved. The germline V and J ends were trimmed by 4 bases and 6 bases, with 15 bases remaining between them. In germline, CDR1 is LGHDT, CDR2 YNNKEL (reference sequence). The CDR3 consists of 14 residues. DNA for the CDR3: TGTGCCAGCAGCCCCTTGGAGGTATGGGATGGCTACACCTTC. Encoded protein: CASSPLEVWDGYTF.

The chain links TRBV5-1 to TRBJ2-1; no clear D gene. V gave up 3 bases and J gave up 7 bases, with 17 bases separating them. Per the germline V gene, CDR1 is SGHRS and CDR2 is YFSETQ. The CDR3 is 15 amino acids. CDR3 nucleotide sequence: TGCGCCAGCAGCTCGCAGGTGGGTGTACGGAATGAGCAGTTCTTC. Protein: CASSSQVGVRNEQFF. The full variable domain, rest sourced from reference TRBV5-1 and TRBJ2-1, is KAGVTQTPRYLIKTRGQQVTLSCSPISGHRSVSWYQQTPGQGLQFLFEYFSETQRNKGNFPGRFSGRQFSNSRSEMNVSTLELGDSALYLCASSSQVGVRNEQFFGPGTRLTVL.

The chain has TRBV28 and TRBJ2-5; no clear D. Per the germline V gene, CDR1 is MDHEN and CDR2 is SYDVKM. The V end was cut by 7 bases, the J end by 3 bases, with 15 bases between. The CDR3 loop spans 14 amino acids. The CDR3 bases are TGTGCCAGCAACCGCAACTTCCCCAAAGAGACCCAGTACTTC. This gives the protein CASNRNFPKETQYF.

As DNA, the CDR3 is TGTGCCAGCAGTCAGGACTATTCCGATGAGCAGTTCTTC. This gives the protein CASSQDYSDEQFF. The V and J genes are TRBV6-6 and TRBJ2-1, with D possibly TRBD2 on 6 matching bases. The CDR3 has 13 residues. CDR1 and CDR2 (germline): MNHNY, SVGAGI (reference sequence). The ends were cut back, 5 bases at V and 8 bases at J, with 13 bases in the middle.

This clone was found once. The chain combines TRBV7-2 with TRBJ1-1; a weak D match, TRBD1 (5 bases). Per germline, CDR1 SGHTA and CDR2 FQGNSA. V dropped 5 bases and J dropped 0 bases, with 13 bases sitting between them. This CDR3 has 15 amino acids. Written as DNA, the CDR3 is TGTGCCAGCAGCGTACAGGTTCCTATGAACACTGAAGCTTTCTTT. It yields the protein CASSVQVPMNTEAFF. Complete variable domain (other parts from reference TRBV7-2 and TRBJ1-1): GAGVSQSPSNKVTEKGKDVELRCDPISGHTALYWYRQSLGQGLEFLIYFQGNSAPDKSGLPSDRFSAERTGGSVSTLTIQRTQQEDSAVYLCASSVQVPMNTEAFFGQGTRLTVV.

This chain connects TRBV10-2 to TRBJ2-7; D ambiguous. Deletions cut 3 bases from V and 2 bases from J, with 5 bases between. Looked up from germline, CDR1 is WSHSY and CDR2 is SAAADI. This CDR3 is 12 amino acids long. CDR3 nucleotides: TGCGCCAGCAGTGACAAGCCCTACGAGCAGTACTTC. Translation gives CASSDKPYEQYF.

Comment on this clone: One junction end does not reproduce the germline sequence, and a read error may be involved. The rearrangement uses TRBV6-6 and TRBJ2-7; maybe TRBD1 (6 bases). The CDR3 sequence is 12 residues long. From germline, CDR1 is MNHNY and CDR2 SVGAGI (reference sequence). The CDR3 nucleotides read TGTGCCAGCAGTTCTTTTACAGGGAGTCGGGACTTC. This sequence encodes CASSSFTGSRDF.